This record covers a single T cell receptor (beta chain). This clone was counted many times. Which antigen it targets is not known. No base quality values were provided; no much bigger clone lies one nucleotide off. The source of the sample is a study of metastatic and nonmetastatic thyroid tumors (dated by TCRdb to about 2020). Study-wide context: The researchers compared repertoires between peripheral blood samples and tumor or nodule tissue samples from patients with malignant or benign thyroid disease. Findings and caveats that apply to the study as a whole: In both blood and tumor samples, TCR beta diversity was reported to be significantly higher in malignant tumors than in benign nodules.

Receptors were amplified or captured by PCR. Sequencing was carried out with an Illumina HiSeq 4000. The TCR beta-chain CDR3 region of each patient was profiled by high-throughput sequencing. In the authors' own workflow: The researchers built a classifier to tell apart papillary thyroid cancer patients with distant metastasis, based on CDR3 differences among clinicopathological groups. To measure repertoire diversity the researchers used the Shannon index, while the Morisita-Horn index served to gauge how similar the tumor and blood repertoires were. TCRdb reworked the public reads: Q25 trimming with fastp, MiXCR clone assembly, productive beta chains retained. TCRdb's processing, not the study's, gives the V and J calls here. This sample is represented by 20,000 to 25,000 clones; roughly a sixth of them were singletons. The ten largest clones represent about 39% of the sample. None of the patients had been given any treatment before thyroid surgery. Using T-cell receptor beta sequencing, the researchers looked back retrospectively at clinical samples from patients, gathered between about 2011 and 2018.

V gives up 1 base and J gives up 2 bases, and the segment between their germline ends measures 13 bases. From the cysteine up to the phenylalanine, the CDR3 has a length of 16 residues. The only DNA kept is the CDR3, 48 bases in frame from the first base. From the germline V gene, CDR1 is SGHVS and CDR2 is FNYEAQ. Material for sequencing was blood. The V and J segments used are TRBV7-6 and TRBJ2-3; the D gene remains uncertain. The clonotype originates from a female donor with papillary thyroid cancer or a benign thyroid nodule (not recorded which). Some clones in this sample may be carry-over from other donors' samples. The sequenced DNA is TGTGCCAGCAGCTTAGTTCCAGCGAGTTCCACAGATACGCAGTATTTT. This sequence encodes CASSLVPASSTDTQYF.